Below, 14 T cell receptor beta chains from the same sample are listed, as sequenced in a study of cytomegalovirus exposure and HLA in healthy donors. PCR primers comprised 60 Vbeta and 13 Jbeta primers. Measured with immunoSEQ multiplex PCR; TCRdb has only the in-frame clones, and not every one. This table holds some 160,000 clones, about 85% found once. What was sequenced was PBMCs. The receptor set was obtained from a man aged 18 to 30 in good health and CMV-seronegative.

The rearrangement links TRBV10-3 to TRBJ2-7; TRBD1 is a possible D gene (5 bases). CDR3 length: 17 residues. Per the germline V gene, CDR1 is ENHRY and CDR2 is SYGVKD. Trimming shortened V by 4 bases and J by 4 bases, and 23 bases separated the two germline ends. The CDR3 DNA reads TGTGCCATCAGTGCCCAAGACCCGGACACCCTTCCTTACGAGCAGTACTTC. This codes for CAISAQDPDTLPYEQYF.

The chain has TRBV21-1 and TRBJ1-1; TRBD1 is the table's D call and was not checked against the DNA. TRBV21-1 is a documented pseudogene. The CDR3 totals 13 residues. CDR3 sequence (DNA): TGTGCCAGCAGCGTCAGGGTTAACACTGAAGCTTTCTTT. This codes for CASSVRVNTEAFF.

The chain uses TRBV4-3 and TRBJ1-4; TRBD1 is a possible D gene (5 bases). CDR1 is LGHNA, CDR2 YSLEER, per germline. The CDR3 is 15 residues long. V lost 0 bases and J lost 8, with 13 bases in between. CDR3 amino acids: CASSQEGRAREKLFF. CDR3 bases: TGCGCCAGCAGCCAAGAAGGCAGGGCCCGCGAAAAACTGTTTTTT.

The rearrangement uses TRBV5-4 and TRBJ2-1; TRBD1 is a possible D gene (5 bases). CDR1 is SGHNT, CDR2 YYREEE, per germline (reference sequence). The CDR3 is 13 residues long. V was pared by 2 bases and J by 8 bases, with 11 bases between. CDR3 residues: CASSLQVRDEQFF. In nucleotides, the CDR3 is TGTGCCAGCAGCTTACAGGTCAGAGATGAGCAGTTCTTC. Supplemented by reference TRBV5-4 and TRBJ2-1, the full variable domain reads ETGVTQSPTHLIKTRGQQVTLRCSSQSGHNTVSWYQQALGQGPQFIFQYYREEENGRGNFPPRFSGLQFPNYSSELNVNALELDDSALYLCASSLQVRDEQFFGPGTRLTVL.

The chain employs TRBV5-4 and TRBJ2-3, with TRBD2 matching over 10 bases. V lost 4 bases, J lost 2 bases, and 4 bases stayed unmatched. The CDR3 covers 15 residues. Per germline, CDR1 SGHNT and CDR2 YYREEE (reference sequence). CDR3 nucleotide sequence: TGTGCCAGCAGCAGAAGCGGGAGGGACACAGATACGCAGTATTTT. Translating it yields CASSRSGRDTDTQYF.

The V gene is TRBV4-1, the J gene TRBJ1-1; TRBD1 matches at 10 bases. Looked up from germline, CDR1 is MGHRA and CDR2 is YSYEKL. V shed 0 bases, J shed 4 bases, and the junction held 2 bases outside the gene matches. This CDR3 spans 15 amino acids. For the CDR3, the DNA is TGCGCCAGCAGCCAAGAAGGGACAGGGGTCACTGAAGCTTTCTTT. Protein product: CASSQEGTGVTEAFF.

The rearrangement links TRBV28 to TRBJ1-5; D is unresolved. CDR1 MDHEN and CDR2 SYDVKM come from the germline V gene. The CDR3 is 13 amino acids. V was trimmed by 1 base and J by 2 bases, leaving 3 bases between them. The CDR3 region is CASSLLGNQPQHF. CDR3 in DNA: TGTGCCAGCAGTTTATTAGGCAATCAGCCCCAGCATTTT.

The V and J genes are TRBV27 and TRBJ2-7; D not certain. Germline lookup yields CDR1 MNHEY and CDR2 SMNVEV (reference sequence). The CDR3 extends over 13 amino acids. V was shortened by 10 bases and J by 1 base, with 14 bases between the two germline ends. CDR3 sequence: CATAPRRSYEQYF. CDR3 coding DNA: TGTGCCACCGCCCCGCGCCGATCCTACGAGCAGTACTTC.

The chain links TRBV7-2 to TRBJ1-1; D ambiguous. This CDR3 has 13 residues. Germline CDR1 is SGHTA and CDR2 is FQGNSA. Between the trimmed V and J ends, which lost 4 bases and 5 bases, there was a span of 11 bases. For the CDR3, the DNA is TGTGCCAGCAGCTCCCAGAGGGAAACTGAAGCTTTCTTT. Translation gives CASSSQRETEAFF. Drawing the rest from reference TRBV7-2 and TRBJ1-1, the complete variable domain is GAGVSQSPSNKVTEKGKDVELRCDPISGHTALYWYRQSLGQGLEFLIYFQGNSAPDKSGLPSDRFSAERTGGSVSTLTIQRTQQEDSAVYLCASSSQRETEAFFGQGTRLTVV.

This chain connects TRBV4-1 to TRBJ2-1; 8 nucleotides align to TRBD2. The germline V gene has CDR1 MGHRA and CDR2 YSYEKL. With 0 bases clipped from V and 4 bases from J, the junction kept 2 bases outside the gene matches. The CDR3 extends over 15 amino acids. The chain's CDR3 is CASSQDGGRYNEQFF. CDR3 sequence (DNA): TGCGCCAGCAGCCAAGATGGCGGGAGGTACAATGAGCAGTTCTTC.

The V and J genes are TRBV9 and TRBJ2-2; D uncertain. The V gene lost 0 bases and the J gene lost 6 bases, with 12 bases spanning the gap. Germline CDR1 and CDR2: SGDLS and YYNGEE. The CDR3 sequence is 15 residues long. CDR3 bases: TGTGCCAGCAGCGTAGTGAGTAGCTCTGCCGGGGAGCTGTTTTTT. This translates into CASSVVSSSAGELFF. The full variable domain, with the rest looked up from reference TRBV9 and TRBJ2-2, is DSGVTQTPKHLITATGQRVTLRCSPRSGDLSVYWYQQSLDQGLQFLIQYYNGEERAKGNILERFSAQQFPDLHSELNLSSLELGDSALYFCASSVVSSSAGELFFGEGSRLTVL.

The CDR3 sequence is CASSLSSLADTQYF. The CDR3 DNA sequence: TGTGCCAGCAGTTTATCGAGTTTGGCAGATACGCAGTATTTT. The chain joins TRBV28 to TRBJ2-3; the D is unclear. In germline, CDR1 is MDHEN, CDR2 SYDVKM. The CDR3 length is 14 residues. The ends were cut back, 1 base at V and 4 bases at J, with 9 bases in the middle. The full variable domain, rest sourced from reference TRBV28 and TRBJ2-3, is DVKVTQSSRYLVKRTGEKVFLECVQDMDHENMFWYRQDPGLGLRLIYFSYDVKMKEKGDIPEGYSVSREKKERFSLILESASTNQTSMYLCASSLSSLADTQYFGPGTRLTVL.

Of note for this clone: Other DNA sequences of this sample code for an identical CDR3. The chain carries TRBV7-9 and TRBJ2-7; 9 bases are shared with TRBD1. With V trimmed by 5 bases and J by 4 bases, 6 bases remained unmatched. The CDR3 extends over 14 amino acids. CDR1 and CDR2 from the germline V gene are SEHNR and FQNEAQ (reference sequence). In nucleotides, the CDR3 is TGTGCCAGCAGCCCTCCGGGACAGGGATACGAGCAGTACTTC. It encodes CASSPPGQGYEQYF.

The rearrangement uses TRBV7-2 and TRBJ1-1, with 7 bases that match TRBD1. The V segment lost 4 bases and the J segment 2 bases; nucleotides outside the gene matches: 4. This CDR3 contains 14 residues. The germline V gene has CDR1 SGHTA and CDR2 FQGNSA. This CDR3 is CASSSTGLNTEAFF. The CDR3 coding sequence is TGTGCCAGCAGCTCGACAGGGTTAAACACTGAAGCTTTCTTT.